This TCR beta chain is drawn from a study of T cell changes during pregnancy in multiple sclerosis. Data came from immunoSEQ multiplex PCR; TCRdb stores just in-frame clones and leaves some out. There are approximately 50,000 clones in the sample; nearly 95% occur only once, and about 0.61% lies in the top ten. Trimming took 4 bases from V and 2 from J; bases not matched to a gene: 14. The CDR3 totals 17 residues. Germline CDR1 is LNHDA and CDR2 is SQIVND (reference sequence). Material: CD4+ T cells from peripheral blood mononuclear cells, obtained after pregnancy. The receptor was derived from a female donor in good health, enrolled as a control in a pregnancy study. The V and J genes are TRBV19 and TRBJ2-7; 7 bases are a match to TRBD1. CDR3 nucleotides: TGTGCCAGTAGTACCCGGGGACAGCTAGGCTATGCCTACGAGCAGTACTTC. Amino acid sequence: CASSTRGQLGYAYEQYF.